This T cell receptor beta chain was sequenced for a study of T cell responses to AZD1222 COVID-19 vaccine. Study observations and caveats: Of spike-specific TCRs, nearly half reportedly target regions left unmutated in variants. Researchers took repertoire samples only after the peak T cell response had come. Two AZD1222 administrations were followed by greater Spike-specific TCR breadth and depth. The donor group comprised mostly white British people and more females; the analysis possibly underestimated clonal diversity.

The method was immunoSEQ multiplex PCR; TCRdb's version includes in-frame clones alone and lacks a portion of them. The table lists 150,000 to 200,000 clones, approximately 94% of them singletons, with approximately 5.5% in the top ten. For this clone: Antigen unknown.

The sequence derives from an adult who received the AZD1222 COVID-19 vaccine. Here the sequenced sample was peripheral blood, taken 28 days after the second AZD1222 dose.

DNA for the CDR3: TGCAGCGTGGGACAGGGTTGGTCTGGAAACACCATATATTTT. It yields the protein CSVGQGWSGNTIYF. This chain links TRBV29-1 with TRBJ1-3; 9 bases map to TRBD1. The CDR3 totals 14 residues. J was trimmed by 1 base and V by 6 bases; bases with no gene match: 4. CDR1 is SQVTM, CDR2 ANQGSEA, per germline.